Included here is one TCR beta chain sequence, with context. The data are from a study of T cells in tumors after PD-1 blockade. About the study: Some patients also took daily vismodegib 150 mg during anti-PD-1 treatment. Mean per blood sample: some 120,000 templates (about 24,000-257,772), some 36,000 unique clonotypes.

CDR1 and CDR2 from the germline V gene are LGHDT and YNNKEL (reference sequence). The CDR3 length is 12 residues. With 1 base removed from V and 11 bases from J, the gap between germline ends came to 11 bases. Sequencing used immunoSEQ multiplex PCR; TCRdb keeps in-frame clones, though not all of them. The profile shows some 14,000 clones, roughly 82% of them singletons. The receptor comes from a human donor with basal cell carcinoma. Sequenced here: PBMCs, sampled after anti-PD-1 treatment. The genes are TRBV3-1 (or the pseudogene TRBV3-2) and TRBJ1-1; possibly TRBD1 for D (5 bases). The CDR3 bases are TGTGCCAGCAGCCAAGCAGGGTTGGGGGCTTTCTTT. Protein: CASSQAGLGAFF.